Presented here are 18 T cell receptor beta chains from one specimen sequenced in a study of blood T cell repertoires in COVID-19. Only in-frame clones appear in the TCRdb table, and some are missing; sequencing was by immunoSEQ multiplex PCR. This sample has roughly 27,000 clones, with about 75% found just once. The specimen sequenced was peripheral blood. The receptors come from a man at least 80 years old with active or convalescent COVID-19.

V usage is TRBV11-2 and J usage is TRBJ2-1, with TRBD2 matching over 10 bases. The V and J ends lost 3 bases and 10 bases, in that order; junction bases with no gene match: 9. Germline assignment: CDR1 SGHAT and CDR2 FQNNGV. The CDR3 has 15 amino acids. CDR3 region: CASSFTAGGPREQFF. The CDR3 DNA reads TGTGCCAGCAGCTTTACAGCGGGAGGGCCCCGGGAGCAGTTCTTC.

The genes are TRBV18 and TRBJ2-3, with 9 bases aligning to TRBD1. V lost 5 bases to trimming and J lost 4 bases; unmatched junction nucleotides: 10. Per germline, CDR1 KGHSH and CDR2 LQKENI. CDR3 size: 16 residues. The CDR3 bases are TGTGCCAGCTCAATGAATCCGGGACAGGGAGCAGATACGCAGTATTTT. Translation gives CASSMNPGQGADTQYF.

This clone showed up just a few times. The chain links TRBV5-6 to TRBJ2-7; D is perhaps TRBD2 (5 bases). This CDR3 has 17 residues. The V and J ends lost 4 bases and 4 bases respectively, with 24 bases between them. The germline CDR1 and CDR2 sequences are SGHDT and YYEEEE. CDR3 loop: CASSVSKRVRGAYEQYF. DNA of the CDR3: TGTGCCAGCAGCGTAAGTAAGAGGGTTAGAGGCGCGTACGAGCAGTACTTC.

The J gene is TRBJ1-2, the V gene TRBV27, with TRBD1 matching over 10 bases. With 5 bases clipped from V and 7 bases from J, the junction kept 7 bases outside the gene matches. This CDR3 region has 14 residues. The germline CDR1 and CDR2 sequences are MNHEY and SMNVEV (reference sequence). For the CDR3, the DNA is TGTGCCAGCAGTCCCCGACAGGGGGCGTTTGGCTACACCTTC. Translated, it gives CASSPRQGAFGYTF.

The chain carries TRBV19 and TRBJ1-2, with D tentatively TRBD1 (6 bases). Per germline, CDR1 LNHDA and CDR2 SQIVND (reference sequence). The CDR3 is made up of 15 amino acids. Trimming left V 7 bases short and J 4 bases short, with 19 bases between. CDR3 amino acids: CASTEPGGAGYGYTF. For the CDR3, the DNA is TGTGCCAGTACGGAGCCCGGGGGGGCGGGCTATGGCTACACCTTC.

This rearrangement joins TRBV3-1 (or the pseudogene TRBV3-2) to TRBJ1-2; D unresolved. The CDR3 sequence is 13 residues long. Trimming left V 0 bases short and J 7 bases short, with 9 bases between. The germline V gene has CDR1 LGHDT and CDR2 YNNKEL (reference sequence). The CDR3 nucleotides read TGTGCCAGCAGCCAAGAGGGGAGAGGTGGCTACACCTTC. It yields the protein CASSQEGRGGYTF.

In DNA form, the CDR3 reads TGCGCCAGCAGCCTGGGGACTAGCGCTGACTACGAGCAGTACTTC. Amino acids: CASSLGTSADYEQYF. This sequence joins TRBV5-1 and TRBJ2-7; 10 positions match TRBD2. The CDR3 length is 15 residues. Germline V gene sequence: CDR1 SGHRS, CDR2 YFSETQ. V lost 4 bases to trimming and J lost 3 bases; unmatched junction nucleotides: 7.

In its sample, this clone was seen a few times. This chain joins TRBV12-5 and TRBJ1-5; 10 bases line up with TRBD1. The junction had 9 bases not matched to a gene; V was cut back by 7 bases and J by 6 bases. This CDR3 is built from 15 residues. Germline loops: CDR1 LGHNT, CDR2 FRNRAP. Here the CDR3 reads CASAPDRGRVQPQHF. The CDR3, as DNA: TGTGCTAGTGCCCCCGACAGGGGGCGAGTTCAGCCCCAGCATTTT.

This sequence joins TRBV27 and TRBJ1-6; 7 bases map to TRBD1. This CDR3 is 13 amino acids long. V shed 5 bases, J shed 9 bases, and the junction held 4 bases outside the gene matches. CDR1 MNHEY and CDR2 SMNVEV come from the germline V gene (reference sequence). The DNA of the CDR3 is TGTGCCAGCAGTCTACAGGGGAGTTCACCCCTCCACTTT. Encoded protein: CASSLQGSSPLHF.

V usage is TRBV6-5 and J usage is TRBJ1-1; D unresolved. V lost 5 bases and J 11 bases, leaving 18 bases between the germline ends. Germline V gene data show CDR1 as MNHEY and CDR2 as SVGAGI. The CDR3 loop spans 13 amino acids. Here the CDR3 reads CASSSAGLRGAFF. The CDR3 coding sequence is TGTGCCAGCAGTAGCGCTGGGCTCCGAGGGGCTTTCTTT.

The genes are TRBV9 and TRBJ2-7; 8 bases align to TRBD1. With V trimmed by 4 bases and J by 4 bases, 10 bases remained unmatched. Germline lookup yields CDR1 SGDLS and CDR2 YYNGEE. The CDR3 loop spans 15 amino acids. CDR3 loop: CASSRRQGSPYEQYF. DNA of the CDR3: TGTGCCAGCAGCCGACGACAGGGGAGTCCATACGAGCAGTACTTC.

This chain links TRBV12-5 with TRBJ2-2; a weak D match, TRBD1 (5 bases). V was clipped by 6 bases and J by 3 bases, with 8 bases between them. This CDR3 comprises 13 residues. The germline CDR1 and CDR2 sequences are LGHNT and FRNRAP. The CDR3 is CASGIQDTGELFF. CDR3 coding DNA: TGTGCTAGTGGGATACAGGACACCGGGGAGCTGTTTTTT.

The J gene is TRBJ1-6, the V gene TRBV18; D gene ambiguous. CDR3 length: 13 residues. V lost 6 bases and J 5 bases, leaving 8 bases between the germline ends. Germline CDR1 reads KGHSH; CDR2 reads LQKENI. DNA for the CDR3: TGTGCCAGCTCTCTTCTCGATAATTCACCCCTCCACTTT. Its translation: CASSLLDNSPLHF.

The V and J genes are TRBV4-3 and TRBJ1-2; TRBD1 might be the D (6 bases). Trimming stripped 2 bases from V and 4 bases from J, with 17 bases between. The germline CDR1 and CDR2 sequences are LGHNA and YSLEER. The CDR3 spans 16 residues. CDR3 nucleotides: TGCGCCAGCAGCCAATTGGCAGGGGCTATGGGCTATGGCTACACCTTC. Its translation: CASSQLAGAMGYGYTF.

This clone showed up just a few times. CDR3 protein: CASSSGRQGIYGYTF. CDR3 nucleotide sequence: TGTGCCAGCAGCTCCGGAAGACAGGGGATCTATGGCTACACCTTC. The V and J genes are TRBV5-4 and TRBJ1-2, with TRBD1 matching 8 bases. The V and J ends lost 3 bases and 4 bases, in that order; junction bases with no gene match: 8. The V gene's germline CDR1 is SGHNT and CDR2 YYREEE (reference sequence). This CDR3 has 15 residues.

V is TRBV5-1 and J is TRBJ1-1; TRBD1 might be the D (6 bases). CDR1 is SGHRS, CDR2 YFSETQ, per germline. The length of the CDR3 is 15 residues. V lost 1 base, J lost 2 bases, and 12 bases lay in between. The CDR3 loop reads CASSLTGGDNTEAFF. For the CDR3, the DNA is TGCGCCAGCAGCTTGACGGGGGGCGATAACACTGAAGCTTTCTTT. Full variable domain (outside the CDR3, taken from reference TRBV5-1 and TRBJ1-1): KAGVTQTPRYLIKTRGQQVTLSCSPISGHRSVSWYQQTPGQGLQFLFEYFSETQRNKGNFPGRFSGRQFSNSRSEMNVSTLELGDSALYLCASSLTGGDNTEAFFGQGTRLTVV.

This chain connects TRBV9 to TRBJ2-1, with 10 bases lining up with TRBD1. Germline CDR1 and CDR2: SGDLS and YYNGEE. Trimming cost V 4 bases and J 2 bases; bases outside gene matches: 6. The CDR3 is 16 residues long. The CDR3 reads CASSLSGTGAYNEQFF. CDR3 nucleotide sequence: TGTGCCAGCAGCTTGTCCGGGACAGGGGCCTACAATGAGCAGTTCTTC.

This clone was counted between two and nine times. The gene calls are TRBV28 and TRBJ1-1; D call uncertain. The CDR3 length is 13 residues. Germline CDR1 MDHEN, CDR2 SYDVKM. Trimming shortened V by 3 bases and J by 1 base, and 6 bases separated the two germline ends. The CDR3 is CASSLSGNTEAFF. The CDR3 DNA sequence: TGTGCCAGCAGTTTGTCAGGGAACACTGAAGCTTTCTTT.